The clone carrying this T cell receptor (beta chain) showed up just once. What it binds is not known. The data stem from a study of shared clonotypes between healthy human individuals. Study results and limitations: Collection of samples was limited to blood; tissue repertoires likely differ.

Positive CCR7 selection of CD45RO-negative cells yielded the naive CD8 cells, and terminally differentiated effector memory CD45RA+ cells were excluded. Sequencing was performed with immunoSEQ multiplex PCR; in TCRdb, only in-frame clones are kept and a portion is missing. The sample consists of around 1.9 million clones, approximately 94% of them appearing once. CDR3 length: 14 residues. With 0 bases removed from V and 0 bases from J, the gap between germline ends came to 4 bases. Germline CDR1 and CDR2: SGDLS and YYNGEE. The rearrangement uses TRBV9 and TRBJ1-3; D ambiguous. The sequence came from a man aged 18-30 years in good health. Some clones in this sample may be carry-over from other donors' samples. The material sequenced was naive CD8+ T cells from PBMCs. The DNA of the CDR3 is TGTGCCAGCAGCGTAGGATACTCTGGAAACACCATATATTTT. Translating gives CASSVGYSGNTIYF.